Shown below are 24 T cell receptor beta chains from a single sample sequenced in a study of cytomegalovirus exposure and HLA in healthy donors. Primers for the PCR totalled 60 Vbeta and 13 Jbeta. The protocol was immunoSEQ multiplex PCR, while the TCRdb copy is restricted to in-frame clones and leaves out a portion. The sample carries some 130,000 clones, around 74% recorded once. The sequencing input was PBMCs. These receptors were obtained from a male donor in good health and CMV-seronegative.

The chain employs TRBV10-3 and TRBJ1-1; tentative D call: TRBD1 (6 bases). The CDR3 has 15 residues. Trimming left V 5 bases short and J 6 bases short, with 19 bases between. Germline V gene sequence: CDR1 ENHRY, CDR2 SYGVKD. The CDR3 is CAISFLQGVGAEAFF. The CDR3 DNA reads TGTGCCATCAGTTTCCTACAGGGAGTTGGCGCTGAAGCTTTCTTT.

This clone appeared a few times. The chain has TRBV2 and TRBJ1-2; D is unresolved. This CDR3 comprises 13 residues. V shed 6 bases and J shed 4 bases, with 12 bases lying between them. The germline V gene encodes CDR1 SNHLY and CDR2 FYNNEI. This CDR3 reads CASSQRDGYGYTF. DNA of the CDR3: TGTGCCAGCAGCCAGCGAGACGGCTATGGCTACACCTTC.

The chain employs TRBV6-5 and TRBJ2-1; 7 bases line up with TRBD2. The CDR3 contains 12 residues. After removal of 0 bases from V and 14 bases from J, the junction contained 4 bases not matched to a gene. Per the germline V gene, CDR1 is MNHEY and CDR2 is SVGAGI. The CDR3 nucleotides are TGTGCCAGCAGTTACTCCGGCGGGGGAAAGTTCTTC. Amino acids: CASSYSGGGKFF.

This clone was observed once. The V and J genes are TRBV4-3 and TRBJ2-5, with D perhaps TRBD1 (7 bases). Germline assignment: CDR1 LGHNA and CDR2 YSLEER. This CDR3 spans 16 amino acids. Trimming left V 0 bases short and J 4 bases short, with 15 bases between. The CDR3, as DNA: TGCGCCAGCAGCCAAGAATCCTACAGGGGAGGAGAGACCCAGTACTTC. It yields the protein CASSQESYRGGETQYF.

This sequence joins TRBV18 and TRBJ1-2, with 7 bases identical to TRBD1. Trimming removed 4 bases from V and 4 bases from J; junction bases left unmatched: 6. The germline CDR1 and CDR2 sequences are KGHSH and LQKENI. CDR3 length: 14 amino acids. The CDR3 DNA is TGTGCCAGCTCACTAGGGACAGCCTTCTATGGCTACACCTTC. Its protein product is CASSLGTAFYGYTF.

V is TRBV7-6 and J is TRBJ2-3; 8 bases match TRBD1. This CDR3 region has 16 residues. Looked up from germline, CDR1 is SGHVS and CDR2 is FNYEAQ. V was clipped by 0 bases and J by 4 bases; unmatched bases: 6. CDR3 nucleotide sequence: TGTGCCAGCAGCTTAGCGGACAGGGTGTTGGCAGATACGCAGTATTTT. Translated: CASSLADRVLADTQYF.

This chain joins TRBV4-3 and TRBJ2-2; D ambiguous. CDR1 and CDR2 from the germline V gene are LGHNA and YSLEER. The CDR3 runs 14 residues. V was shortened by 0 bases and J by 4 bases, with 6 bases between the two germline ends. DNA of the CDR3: TGCGCCAGCAGCCAAGATAGAACCACCGGGGAGCTGTTTTTT. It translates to CASSQDRTTGELFF.

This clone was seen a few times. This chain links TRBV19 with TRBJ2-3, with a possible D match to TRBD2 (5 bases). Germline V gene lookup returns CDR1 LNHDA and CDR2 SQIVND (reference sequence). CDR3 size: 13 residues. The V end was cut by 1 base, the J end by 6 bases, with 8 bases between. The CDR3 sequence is CASSIGGPDTQYF. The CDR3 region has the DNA TGTGCCAGTAGTATAGGAGGGCCGGATACGCAGTATTTT.

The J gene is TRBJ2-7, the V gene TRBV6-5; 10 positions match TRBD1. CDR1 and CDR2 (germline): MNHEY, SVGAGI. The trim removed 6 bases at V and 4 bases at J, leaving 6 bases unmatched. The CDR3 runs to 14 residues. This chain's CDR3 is CASSGPGQGYEQYF. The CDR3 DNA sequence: TGTGCCAGCAGCGGGCCGGGACAGGGGTACGAGCAGTACTTC.

CDR3 nucleotides: TGTGCCAGCCACGGCTCAGACAGGGGAGGAAATGGCTACACCTTC. Protein product: CASHGSDRGGNGYTF. This rearrangement joins TRBV27 to TRBJ1-2; 8 nucleotides line up with TRBD1. The CDR3 has 15 residues. J gave up 6 bases and V 8 bases, and 14 bases lay outside the gene matches. Per germline, CDR1 MNHEY and CDR2 SMNVEV (reference sequence).

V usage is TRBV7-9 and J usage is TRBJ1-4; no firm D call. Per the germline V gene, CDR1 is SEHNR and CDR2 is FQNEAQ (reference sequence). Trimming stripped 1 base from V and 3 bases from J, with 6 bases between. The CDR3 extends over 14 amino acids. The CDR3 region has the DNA TGTGCCAGCAGCTTAGTAGCAGCTAATGAAAAACTGTTTTTT. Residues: CASSLVAANEKLFF. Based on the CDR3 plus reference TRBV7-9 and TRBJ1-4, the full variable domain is DTGVSQNPRHKITKRGQNVTFRCDPISEHNRLYWYRQTLGQGPEFLTYFQNEAQLEKSRLLSDRFSAERPKGSFSTLEIQRTEQGDSAMYLCASSLVAANEKLFFGSGTQLSVL.

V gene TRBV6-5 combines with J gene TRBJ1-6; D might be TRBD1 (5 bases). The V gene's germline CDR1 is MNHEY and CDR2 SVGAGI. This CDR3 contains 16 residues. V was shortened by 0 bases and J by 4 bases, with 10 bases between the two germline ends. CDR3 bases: TGTGCCAGCAGTTACTCGTACAGGCAGTATAATTCACCCCTCCACTTT. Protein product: CASSYSYRQYNSPLHF.

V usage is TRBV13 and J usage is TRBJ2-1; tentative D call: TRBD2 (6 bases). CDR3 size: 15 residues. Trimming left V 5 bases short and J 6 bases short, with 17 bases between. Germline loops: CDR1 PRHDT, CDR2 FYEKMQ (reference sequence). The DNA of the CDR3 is TGTGCCAGCAGCCCGCGGGACGAAGGGTCCAATGAGCAGTTCTTC. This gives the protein CASSPRDEGSNEQFF.

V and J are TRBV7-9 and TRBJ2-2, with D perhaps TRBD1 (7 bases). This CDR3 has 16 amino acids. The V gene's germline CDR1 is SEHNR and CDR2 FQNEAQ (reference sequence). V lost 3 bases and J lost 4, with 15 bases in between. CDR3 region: CASSLVAQGGTGELFF. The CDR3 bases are TGTGCCAGCAGCTTGGTTGCTCAGGGGGGCACCGGGGAGCTGTTTTTT.

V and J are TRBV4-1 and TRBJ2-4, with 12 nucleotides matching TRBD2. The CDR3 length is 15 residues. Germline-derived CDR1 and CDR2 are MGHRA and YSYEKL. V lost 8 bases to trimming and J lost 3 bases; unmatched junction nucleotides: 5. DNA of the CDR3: TGCGCCAGCGCCCGACTAGCGGGGGACAAAAACATTCAGTACTTC. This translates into CASARLAGDKNIQYF.

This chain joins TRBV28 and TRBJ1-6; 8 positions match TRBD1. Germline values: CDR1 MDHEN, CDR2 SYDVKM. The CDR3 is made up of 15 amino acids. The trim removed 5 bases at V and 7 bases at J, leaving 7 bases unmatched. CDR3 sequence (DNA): TGTGCCAGCAGTCAGACAGGGGAAAGGAATTCACCCCTCCACTTT. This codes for CASSQTGERNSPLHF.

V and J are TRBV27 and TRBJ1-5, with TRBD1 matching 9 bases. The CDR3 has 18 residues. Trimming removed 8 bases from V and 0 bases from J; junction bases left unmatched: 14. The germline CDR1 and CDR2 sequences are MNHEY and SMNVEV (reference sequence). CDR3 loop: CASRAGGQGIYSNQPQHF. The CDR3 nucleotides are TGTGCCAGCCGGGCGGGCGGACAGGGGATTTATAGCAATCAGCCCCAGCATTTT.

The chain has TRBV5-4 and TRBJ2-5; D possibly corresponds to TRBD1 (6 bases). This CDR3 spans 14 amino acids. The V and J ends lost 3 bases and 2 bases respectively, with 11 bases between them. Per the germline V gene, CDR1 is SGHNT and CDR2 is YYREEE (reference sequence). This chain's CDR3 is CASSSGTLQETQYF. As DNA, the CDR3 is TGTGCCAGCAGCTCCGGGACACTACAAGAGACCCAGTACTTC.

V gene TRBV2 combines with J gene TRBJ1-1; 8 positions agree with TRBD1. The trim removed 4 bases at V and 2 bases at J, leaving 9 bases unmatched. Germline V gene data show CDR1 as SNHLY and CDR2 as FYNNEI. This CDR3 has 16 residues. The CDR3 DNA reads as TGTGCCAGCAGTGCCCGACAGGGGCGGGAAAACACTGAAGCTTTCTTT. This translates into CASSARQGRENTEAFF. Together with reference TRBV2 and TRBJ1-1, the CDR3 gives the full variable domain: EPEVTQTPSHQVTQMGQEVILRCVPISNHLYFYWYRQILGQKVEFLVSFYNNEISEKSEIFDDQFSVERPDGSNFTLKIRSTKLEDSAMYFCASSARQGRENTEAFFGQGTRLTVV.

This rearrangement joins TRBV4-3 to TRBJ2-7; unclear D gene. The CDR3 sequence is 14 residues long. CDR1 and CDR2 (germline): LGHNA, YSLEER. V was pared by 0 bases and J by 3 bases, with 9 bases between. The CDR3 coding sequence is TGCGCCAGCAGCCAAGAGGTCACCAGCTACGAGCAGTACTTC. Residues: CASSQEVTSYEQYF.

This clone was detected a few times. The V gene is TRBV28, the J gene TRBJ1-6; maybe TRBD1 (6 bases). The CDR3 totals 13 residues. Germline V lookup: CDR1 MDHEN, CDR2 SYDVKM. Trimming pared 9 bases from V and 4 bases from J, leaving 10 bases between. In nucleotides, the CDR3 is TGTGCCAGTCGGGACATTTATAATTCACCCCTCCACTTT. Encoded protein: CASRDIYNSPLHF. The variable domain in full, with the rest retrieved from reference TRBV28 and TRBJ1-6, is DVKVTQSSRYLVKRTGEKVFLECVQDMDHENMFWYRQDPGLGLRLIYFSYDVKMKEKGDIPEGYSVSREKKERFSLILESASTNQTSMYLCASRDIYNSPLHFGNGTRLTVT.

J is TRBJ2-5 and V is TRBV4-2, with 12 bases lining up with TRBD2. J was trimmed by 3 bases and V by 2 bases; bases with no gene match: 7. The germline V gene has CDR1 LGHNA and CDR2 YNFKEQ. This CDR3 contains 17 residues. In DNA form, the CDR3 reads TGTGCCAGCAGCCAACCCCGGACTAGCGGGGACGAAGAGACCCAGTACTTC. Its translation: CASSQPRTSGDEETQYF.

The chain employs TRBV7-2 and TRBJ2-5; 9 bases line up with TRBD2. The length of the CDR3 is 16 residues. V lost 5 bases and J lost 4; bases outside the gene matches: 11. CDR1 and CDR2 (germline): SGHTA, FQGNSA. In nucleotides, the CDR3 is TGTGCCAGCAGCACCCTAGGAGCGGGGGGCGGAGAGACCCAGTACTTC. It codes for CASSTLGAGGGETQYF.

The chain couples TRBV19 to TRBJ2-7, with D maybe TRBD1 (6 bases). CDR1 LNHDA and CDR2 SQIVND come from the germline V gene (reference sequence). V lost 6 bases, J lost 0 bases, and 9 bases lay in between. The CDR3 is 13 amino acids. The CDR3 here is CASRTGSSYEQYF. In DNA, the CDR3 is TGTGCCAGTAGGACAGGTTCCTCCTACGAGCAGTACTTC.